The rows below give T cell receptor beta chains drawn from one sample of a study of regulatory T cells in long-lasting Graves disease. Using its own MiXCR run on the multiplex PCR reads, TCRdb lists one record per CDR3 protein. The data contain some 450,000 distinct CDR3 sequences, around 24% of them singletons. The sample here was peripheral blood mononuclear cells (PBMCs), taken when the disease was refractory, from a patient treated with antithyroid drugs. The receptors originated from a female donor with Graves disease. Both conserved end residues are part of each CDR3. A D gene is named only where the DNA matches it firmly. For some rows the clone size is stated as once, few or many, or as a class when expanded; others skip it.

abundance | j_gene | v_gene | d_gene | CDR3nt | CDR3aa
many | TRBJ2-7 | TRBV6-2/TRBV6-3 | TRBD2 | TGTGCCAGCAACCTACTAGCGGGAGGGGCCTACGAGCAGTACTTC | CASNLLAGGAYEQYF
many | TRBJ1-1 | TRBV28 | . | TGTGCCAGCAGTTTTTTTGAAAACACTGAAGCTTTCTTT | CASSFFENTEAFF
. | TRBJ1-1 | TRBV20-1 | . | TGCAGTGGGCGGTTGAACACTGAAGCTTTCTTT | CSGRLNTEAFF
few | TRBJ2-1 | TRBV12-3/TRBV12-4 | TRBD2 | TGTGCCAGCAGTTTAGCCCCTCGACTAGCCTCCTACAATGAGCAGTTCTTC | CASSLAPRLASYNEQFF
many | TRBJ2-7 | TRBV20-1 | . | TGCAGTGCTAGGTCGCTAGAGGGACACGAGCAGTACTTC | CSARSLEGHEQYF
. | TRBJ1-1 | TRBV18 | . | TGTGCCAGCTCCAAAAAGACAGGGAACACTGAAGCTTTCTTT | CASSKKTGNTEAFF
. | TRBJ1-3 | TRBV29-1 | . | TGCAGCGCCCTCTTTCCTCGAACTTCTGGAAGCACCATATATTTT | CSALFPRTSGSTIYF
. | TRBJ1-5 | TRBV7-2 | . | TGTGCCAGCAGCTTATTTGGGTATCAGCCCCAGCATTTT | CASSLFGYQPQHF
many | TRBJ2-5 | TRBV11-2 | . | TGTGCCAGCAGCCGCTGGCCGCAAGAGACCCAGTACTTC | CASSRWPQETQYF
few | TRBJ1-4 | TRBV19 | TRBD1 | TGTGCCAGTAGTAGGGGGACAGGGCGGAGTAGTATGGAAAAACTGTTTTTT | CASSRGTGRSSMEKLFF
. | TRBJ2-7 | TRBV7-8 | . | TGTGCCAGCAGCTTAGCGCACAGGGCCTACGAGCAGTACTTC | CASSLAHRAYEQYF
. | TRBJ2-5 | TRBV4-1 | TRBD2 | TGCGCCAGCAGACGATCTAGCGGGAGTCGGGAAGAGACCCAGTACTTC | CASRRSSGSREETQYF
many | TRBJ2-2 | TRBV20-1 | . | TGCAGTGCTAGAGGGTTAGGAAGAGACACCGGGGAGCTGTTTTTT | CSARGLGRDTGELFF